A single sample gave rise to the 12 T cell receptor beta chains below, sequenced in a study of OX40 agonist ivuxolimab in advanced cancers. Method: immunoSEQ multiplex PCR; TCRdb's copy keeps in-frame clones and lacks some. This sample has some 69,000 clones, with 90% found just once. The material was CD4+ or CD8+ T cells sorted from blood, obtained in a trial of the OX40 agonist ivuxolimab. Receptors were obtained from an adult with an advanced solid tumor such as melanoma, head and neck, liver or kidney cancer.

The chain links TRBV11-3 to TRBJ2-7, with D unresolved. V dropped 7 bases and J dropped 0 bases, with 10 bases sitting between them. This CDR3 has 13 amino acids. Germline CDR1 SGHNT, CDR2 YENEEA. Here the CDR3 DNA reads TGTGCCAGCACCCCTGGGTACTCCTACGAGCAGTACTTC. Translating it yields CASTPGYSYEQYF.

The chain is built from TRBV11-2 and TRBJ2-7; no clear D. Germline CDR1 and CDR2: SGHAT and FQNNGV. The length of the CDR3 is 11 residues. Trimming removed 5 bases from V and 4 bases from J, with 6 bases in between. This CDR3 reads CASSPAYEQYF. CDR3 in DNA: TGTGCCAGCAGCCCAGCATACGAGCAGTACTTC.

The chain is built from TRBV28 and TRBJ1-2; unclear D gene. V shed 5 bases and J shed 8 bases, with 21 bases lying between them. Germline CDR1 MDHEN, CDR2 SYDVKM. The CDR3 has 15 residues. This chain's CDR3 is CASSPLSDGMGGYTF. CDR3 in DNA: TGTGCCAGCAGTCCCCTATCCGACGGAATGGGAGGCTACACCTTC.

The V call is TRBV19, the J call TRBJ2-2; unclear D gene. With 7 bases removed from V and 4 bases from J, the gap between germline ends came to 13 bases. The length of the CDR3 is 14 residues. Germline V CDR1 and CDR2: LNHDA, SQIVND (reference sequence). CDR3 sequence reads: CASNSLEVTGELFF. Here the CDR3 DNA reads TGTGCCAGTAATTCCCTAGAAGTCACCGGGGAGCTGTTTTTT.

This clone was recorded once. J is TRBJ1-4 and V is TRBV19, with a weak D call TRBD1 (5 bases). The V end lost 6 bases, the J end lost 5 bases, and 16 bases lay between the germline ends. The CDR3 contains 15 residues. Germline V gives CDR1 LNHDA, CDR2 SQIVND (reference sequence). The chain's CDR3 is CASRPLFGGNEKLFF. DNA of the CDR3: TGTGCCAGTAGACCGCTCTTTGGGGGAAATGAAAAACTGTTTTTT.

The rearrangement joins TRBV28 to TRBJ2-3; weak D call: TRBD2 (5 bases). The CDR3 runs 14 residues. V gave up 2 bases and J gave up 1 base, with 7 bases separating them. The germline CDR1 and CDR2 sequences are MDHEN and SYDVKM. CDR3 region: CASSLGSGTDTQYF. DNA of the CDR3: TGTGCCAGCAGTTTAGGTAGCGGCACAGATACGCAGTATTTT.

V is TRBV6-1 and J is TRBJ2-7; the match to TRBD2 covers 7 bases. CDR3 length: 16 residues. Germline CDR1 MNHNS, CDR2 SASEGT. The junction had 9 bases not matched to a gene; V was cut back by 2 bases and J by 2 bases. The chain's CDR3 is CASSERTSSLPYEQYF. Here the CDR3 DNA reads TGTGCCAGCAGTGAAAGGACTAGTTCCCTCCCCTACGAGCAGTACTTC.

This sequence joins TRBV6-6 and TRBJ1-3, with D perhaps matching TRBD1 (5 bases). This CDR3 has 15 residues. The germline V gene has CDR1 MNHNY and CDR2 SVGAGI (reference sequence). Trimming stripped 5 bases from V and 0 bases from J, with 11 bases between. CDR3 DNA: TGTGCCAGCAGTGGGACTCGGAGCTCTGGAAACACCATATATTTT. Amino acids: CASSGTRSSGNTIYF.

The V gene is TRBV7-2, the J gene TRBJ2-2; the D is unclear. Looked up from germline, CDR1 is SGHTA and CDR2 is FQGNSA. The germline V and J ends were trimmed by 1 base and 8 bases, with 2 bases remaining between them. The CDR3 is 11 residues long. CDR3 DNA: TGTGCCAGCAGCTTAGAAGGGGAGCTGTTTTTT. It specifies CASSLEGELFF.

The chain carries TRBV7-2 and TRBJ2-1; the match to TRBD1 covers 8 bases. J gave up 8 bases and V 4 bases, and 10 bases lay outside the gene matches. This CDR3 is built from 15 residues. Germline V lookup: CDR1 SGHTA, CDR2 FQGNSA. The CDR3 loop reads CASSSTGTGGHEQFF. Written as DNA, the CDR3 is TGTGCCAGCAGCTCCACCGGGACAGGTGGGCATGAGCAGTTCTTC.

V gene TRBV5-1 combines with J gene TRBJ1-6, with a tentative D call TRBD1 (6 bases). V shed 0 bases and J shed 7 bases, with 11 bases lying between them. The CDR3 has 15 residues. Germline loops: CDR1 SGHRS, CDR2 YFSETQ. The CDR3: CASSLVPGVNSPLHF. CDR3 bases: TGCGCCAGCAGCTTGGTCCCAGGGGTAAATTCACCCCTCCACTTT.

The gene calls are TRBV30 and TRBJ2-1; D not resolved. The CDR3 is made up of 14 amino acids. Trimming stripped 4 bases from V and 5 bases from J, with 15 bases between. CDR1 is GTSNPN, CDR2 SVGIG, per germline (reference sequence). CDR3 DNA sequence: TGTGCCTGGATGAAAGGACCGGCCCACAATGAGCAGTTCTTC. This translates into CAWMKGPAHNEQFF.